This T cell receptor (beta chain) was sequenced for a study of T-cell memory formation after mild COVID-19. In the study overall: Most TCR clusters belonged to a single donor.

General study results and limits: Among contracting clones, CD4+ were mainly CM/EM and CD8+ enriched in EMRA. Clones that got smaller from day 15 to 85 had even CD4/CD8, while clones growing later tipped toward CD4+. Memory from before infection featured some responding clones, which suggests cross-reactive memory joined.

TCRdb re-called the 5' RACE reads through MiXCR, storing one row per CDR3 protein. Here the sample spans roughly 110,000 distinct CDR3 sequences, approximately 14% being singletons. CDR1 and CDR2 from the germline V gene are SGHDT and YYEEEE. The length of the CDR3 is 17 residues. J was trimmed by 4 bases and V by 3 bases; bases with no gene match: 13. On this clonotype: No antigen is known for it.

Sequencing input: PBMCs or a T cell subset sorted from them (not recorded which). The sequence was collected from a man aged 18-30 years who had mild COVID-19 (a few samples of this study predate the infection). Cell type and time point are not known. The chain joins TRBV5-6 to TRBJ2-3; 8 bases line up with TRBD2. The CDR3 loop is CASSYAPVGGVADTQYF. For the CDR3, the DNA is TGTGCCAGCAGCTACGCCCCCGTCGGGGGGGTTGCAGATACGCAGTATTTT.